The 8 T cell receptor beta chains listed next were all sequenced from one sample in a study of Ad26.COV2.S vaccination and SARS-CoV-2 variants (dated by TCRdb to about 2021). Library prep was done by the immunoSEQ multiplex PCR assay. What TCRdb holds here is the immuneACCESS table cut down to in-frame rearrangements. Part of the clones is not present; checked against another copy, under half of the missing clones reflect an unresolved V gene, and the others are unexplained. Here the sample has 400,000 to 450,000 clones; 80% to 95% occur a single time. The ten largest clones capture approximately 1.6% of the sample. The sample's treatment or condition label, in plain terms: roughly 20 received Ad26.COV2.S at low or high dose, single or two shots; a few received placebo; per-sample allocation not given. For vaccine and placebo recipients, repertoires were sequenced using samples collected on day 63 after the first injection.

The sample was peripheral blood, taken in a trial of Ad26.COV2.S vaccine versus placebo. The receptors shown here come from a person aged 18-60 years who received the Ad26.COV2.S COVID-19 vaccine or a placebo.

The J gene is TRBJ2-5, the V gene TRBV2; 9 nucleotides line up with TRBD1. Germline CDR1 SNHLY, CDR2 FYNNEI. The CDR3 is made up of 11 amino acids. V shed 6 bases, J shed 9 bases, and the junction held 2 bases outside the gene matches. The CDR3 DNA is TGTGCCAGCAGACAGGGGGCATCCCAGTACTTC. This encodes CASRQGASQYF.

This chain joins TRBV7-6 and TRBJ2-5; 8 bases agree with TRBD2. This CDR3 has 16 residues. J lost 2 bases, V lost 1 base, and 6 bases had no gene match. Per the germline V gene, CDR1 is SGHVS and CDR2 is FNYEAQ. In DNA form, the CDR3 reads TGTGCCAGCAGCTTAGGGGTAGCGGGATCGCAAGAGACCCAGTACTTC. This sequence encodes CASSLGVAGSQETQYF.

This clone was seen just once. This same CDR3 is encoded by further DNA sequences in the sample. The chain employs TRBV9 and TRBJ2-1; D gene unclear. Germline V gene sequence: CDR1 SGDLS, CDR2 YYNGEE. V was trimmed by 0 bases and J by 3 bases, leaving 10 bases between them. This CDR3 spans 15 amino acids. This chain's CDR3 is CASSVVGGSYNEQFF. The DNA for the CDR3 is TGTGCCAGCAGCGTAGTCGGCGGCAGCTACAATGAGCAGTTCTTC. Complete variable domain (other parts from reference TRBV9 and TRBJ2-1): DSGVTQTPKHLITATGQRVTLRCSPRSGDLSVYWYQQSLDQGLQFLIQYYNGEERAKGNILERFSAQQFPDLHSELNLSSLELGDSALYFCASSVVGGSYNEQFFGPGTRLTVL.

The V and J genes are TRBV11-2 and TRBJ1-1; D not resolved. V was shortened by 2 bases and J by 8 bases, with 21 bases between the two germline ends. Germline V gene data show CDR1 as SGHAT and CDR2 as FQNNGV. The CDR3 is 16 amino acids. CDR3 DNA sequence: TGTGCCAGCAGCTTATTTGGGTGGGATGGAACAAACGAAGCTTTCTTT. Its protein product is CASSLFGWDGTNEAFF.

Written as DNA, the CDR3 is TGTGCCAGCAGTTACGGACTAGCGGGGGGGCGAGAGACCCAGTACTTC. It specifies CASSYGLAGGRETQYF. The rearrangement joins TRBV6-6 to TRBJ2-5, with 15 bases matching TRBD2. Germline CDR1 is MNHNY and CDR2 is SVGAGI (reference sequence). The CDR3 is 16 residues long. J gave up 4 bases and V 2 bases, and 2 bases lay outside the gene matches.

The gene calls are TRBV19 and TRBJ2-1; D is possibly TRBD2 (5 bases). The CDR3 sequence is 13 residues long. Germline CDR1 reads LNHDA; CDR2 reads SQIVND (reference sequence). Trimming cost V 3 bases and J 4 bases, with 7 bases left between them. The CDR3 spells CASSIWEYNEQFF. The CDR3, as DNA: TGTGCCAGTAGTATTTGGGAGTACAATGAGCAGTTCTTC.

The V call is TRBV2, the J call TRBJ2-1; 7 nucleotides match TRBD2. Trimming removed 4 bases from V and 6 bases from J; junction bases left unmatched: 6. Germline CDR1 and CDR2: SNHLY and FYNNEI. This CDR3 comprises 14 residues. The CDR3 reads CASSGLRTSNEQFF. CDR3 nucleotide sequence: TGTGCCAGCAGTGGTCTGAGGACTAGCAATGAGCAGTTCTTC.

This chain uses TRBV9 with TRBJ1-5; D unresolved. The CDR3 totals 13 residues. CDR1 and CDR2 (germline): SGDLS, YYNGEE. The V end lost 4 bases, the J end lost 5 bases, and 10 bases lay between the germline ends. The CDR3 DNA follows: TGTGCCAGCAGCCGTTTCAAGGATCAGCCCCAGCATTTT. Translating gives CASSRFKDQPQHF.